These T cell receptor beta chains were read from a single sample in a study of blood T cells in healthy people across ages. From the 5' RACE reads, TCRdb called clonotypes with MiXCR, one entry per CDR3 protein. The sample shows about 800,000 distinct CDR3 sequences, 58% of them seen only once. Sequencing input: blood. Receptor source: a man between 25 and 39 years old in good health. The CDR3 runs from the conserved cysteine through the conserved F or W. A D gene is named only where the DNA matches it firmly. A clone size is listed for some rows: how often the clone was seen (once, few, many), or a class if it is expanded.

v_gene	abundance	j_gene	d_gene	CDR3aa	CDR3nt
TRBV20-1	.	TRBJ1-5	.	CSARDQTAYSNQPQHF	TGCAGTGCTAGAGATCAGACAGCCTATAGCAATCAGCCCCAGCATTTT
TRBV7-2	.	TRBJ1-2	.	CASSFAGFQGYTF	TGTGCCAGCAGCTTTGCGGGATTTCAGGGCTACACCTTC
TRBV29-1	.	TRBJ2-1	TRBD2	CSVRLAGKDYNEQFF	TGCAGCGTTAGACTAGCGGGAAAAGATTACAATGAGCAGTTCTTC
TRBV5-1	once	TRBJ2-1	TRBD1	CASSWGQGTMVQFF	TGCGCCAGCAGCTGGGGACAGGGGACAATGGTGCAGTTCTTC
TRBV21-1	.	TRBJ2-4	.	CASSKERGSPYKQYF	TGTGCCAGCAGCAAAGAGCGCGGGAGCCCCTACAAGCAGTACTTC
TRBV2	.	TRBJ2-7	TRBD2	CAGLGTSGRAGDEQYF	TGTGCCGGACTAGGGACTAGCGGGAGGGCCGGAGACGAGCAGTACTTC
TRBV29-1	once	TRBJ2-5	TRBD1	CSVRKQGASNEQYF	TGCAGCGTCCGGAAACAGGGGGCATCGAATGAGCAGTACTTC
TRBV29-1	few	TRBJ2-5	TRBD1	CSVAWDRLMGETQYF	TGCAGCGTTGCGTGGGACAGGCTTATGGGAGAGACCCAGTACTTC
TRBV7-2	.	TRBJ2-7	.	CASSLDEDTIHYEQYF	TGTGCCAGCAGCTTAGACGAAGACACAATCCACTACGAGCAGTACTTC
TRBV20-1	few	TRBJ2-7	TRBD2	CSARDSAPSGRRSYEQYF	TGCAGTGCTAGAGATTCGGCCCCTAGCGGGAGAAGATCCTACGAGCAGTACTTC
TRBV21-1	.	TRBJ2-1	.	CASSPKNRPQTLGSINEQFF	TGTGCCAGCAGCCCCAAAAATCGGCCCCAAACCCTAGGTTCAATCAATGAGCAGTTCTTC
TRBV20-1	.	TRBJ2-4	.	CSARSGNKNIQYF	TGCAGTGCTAGGTCAGGAAACAAAAACATTCAGTACTTC
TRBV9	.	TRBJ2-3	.	CASSVGTRADTQYF	TGTGCCAGCAGCGTAGGAACCAGGGCAGATACGCAGTATTTT
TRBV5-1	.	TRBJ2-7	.	CASAEGHPLREQYF	TGCGCCAGCGCGGAAGGACACCCTTTGCGGGAGCAGTACTTC
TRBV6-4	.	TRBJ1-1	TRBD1	CASRTGTVGWVNTEAFF	TGTGCCAGCAGAACCGGGACAGTGGGTTGGGTGAACACTGAAGCTTTCTTT
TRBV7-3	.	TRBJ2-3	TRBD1	CASSQTGALGDTQYF	TGTGCCAGCAGCCAGACAGGGGCCCTCGGGGATACGCAGTATTTT
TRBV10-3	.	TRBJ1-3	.	CAISESSSSSGNTIYF	TGTGCCATCAGTGAGTCTAGCAGTTCCTCTGGAAACACCATATATTTT
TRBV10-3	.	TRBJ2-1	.	CAISPLGVGEQFF	TGTGCCATCAGTCCCTTGGGGGTTGGTGAGCAGTTCTTC
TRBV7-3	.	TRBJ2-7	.	CASSLRAGTTYEQYF	TGTGCCAGCAGCTTACGGGCAGGGACAACCTACGAGCAGTACTTC
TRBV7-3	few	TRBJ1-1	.	CASSLAPQALNTEAFF	TGTGCCAGCAGCTTGGCCCCCCAGGCACTGAACACTGAAGCTTTCTTT
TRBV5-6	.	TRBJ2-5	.	CASTTVGGETQYF	TGTGCCAGCACCACGGTGGGAGGAGAGACCCAGTACTTC
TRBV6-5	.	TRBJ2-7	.	CASSYGNNEQYF	TGTGCCAGCAGTTACGGGAACAATGAGCAGTACTTC
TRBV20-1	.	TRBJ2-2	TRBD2	CSAYRLAGMAGELFF	TGCAGTGCTTACAGACTAGCGGGGATGGCCGGGGAGCTGTTTTTT
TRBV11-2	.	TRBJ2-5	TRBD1	CASSLEGSQGAYQETQYF	TGTGCCAGCAGCTTAGAAGGCTCCCAGGGGGCGTACCAAGAGACCCAGTACTTC
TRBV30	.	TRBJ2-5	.	CAWKVRLETQYF	TGTGCCTGGAAAGTCAGGTTGGAGACCCAGTACTTC
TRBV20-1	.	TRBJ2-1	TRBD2	CSAANSGGNNEQFF	TGCAGTGCCGCTAATAGCGGGGGTAACAATGAGCAGTTCTTC
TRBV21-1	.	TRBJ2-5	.	CASSKPGKKTQYF	TGTGCCAGCAGCAAACCGGGCAAAAAGACCCAGTACTTC
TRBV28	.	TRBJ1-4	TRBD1	CASSEGGQGTNEKLFF	TGTGCCAGCAGCGAGGGGGGACAGGGAACTAATGAAAAACTGTTTTTT
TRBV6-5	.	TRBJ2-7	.	CASSSGRAYNEQYF	TGTGCCAGCAGTTCTGGTAGGGCCTACAATGAGCAGTACTTC
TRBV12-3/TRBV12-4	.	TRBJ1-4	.	CASRVGTTNEKLFF	TGTGCCAGCAGAGTGGGAACAACTAATGAAAAACTGTTTTTT
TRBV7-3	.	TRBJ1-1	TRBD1	CASSTEGAGAFF	TGTGCCAGCAGCACAGAGGGGGCTGGAGCTTTCTTT
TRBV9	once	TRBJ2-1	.	CASSEGDFPYNEQFF	TGTGCCAGCAGCGAAGGGGACTTTCCCTACAATGAGCAGTTCTTC
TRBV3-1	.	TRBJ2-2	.	CASKLGFSRGELFF	TGTGCCAGCAAGTTGGGGTTCAGCCGCGGGGAGCTGTTTTTT
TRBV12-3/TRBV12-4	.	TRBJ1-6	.	CASGWDLNSPLHF	TGTGCCAGCGGCTGGGACCTTAATTCACCCCTCCACTTT
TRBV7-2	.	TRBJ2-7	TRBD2	CASSFTGGYSVEQYF	TGTGCCAGCAGCTTTACGGGAGGGTATTCGGTCGAGCAGTACTTC
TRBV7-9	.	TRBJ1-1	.	CASSSQGTDHNEAFF	TGTGCCAGCAGCTCCCAAGGGACTGATCATAATGAAGCTTTCTTT
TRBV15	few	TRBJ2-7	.	CATSRELGPGVSHLYEQYF	TGTGCCACCAGCAGAGAGTTGGGCCCGGGTGTTTCTCACCTTTACGAGCAGTACTTC
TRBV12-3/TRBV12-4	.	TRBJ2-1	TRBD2	CASRPIAGEQFF	TGTGCCAGCAGGCCGATAGCGGGAGAGCAGTTCTTC
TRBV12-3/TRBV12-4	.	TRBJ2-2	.	CASSGQSRGELFF	TGTGCCAGCAGTGGACAGTCCCGCGGGGAGCTGTTTTTT
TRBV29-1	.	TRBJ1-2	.	CSVERVGNYGYTF	TGCAGCGTTGAAAGGGTCGGGAACTATGGCTACACCTTC
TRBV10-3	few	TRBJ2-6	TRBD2	CAISKSSGTANSGANVLTF	TGTGCCATCAGTAAATCTAGCGGCACCGCGAACTCTGGGGCCAACGTCCTGACTTTC
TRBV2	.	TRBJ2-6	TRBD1	CASKTGTGGAGTNVLTF	TGTGCCAGCAAGACCGGGACAGGGGGAGCTGGGACCAACGTCCTGACTTTC
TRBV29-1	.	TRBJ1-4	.	CSVGGGNEKLFF	TGCAGCGTTGGGGGTGGAAATGAAAAACTGTTTTTT
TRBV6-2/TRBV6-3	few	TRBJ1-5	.	CASKGSNQPQHF	TGTGCCAGCAAGGGCAGCAATCAGCCCCAGCATTTT
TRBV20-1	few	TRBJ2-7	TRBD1	CSAYLFPGQSHEQYF	TGCAGTGCTTATTTATTCCCGGGACAGTCGCACGAGCAGTACTTC
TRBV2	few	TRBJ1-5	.	CASRLGTLNQPQHF	TGTGCCAGCAGGCTCGGGACCCTTAATCAGCCCCAGCATTTT
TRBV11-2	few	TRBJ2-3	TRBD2	CASSLRAPSGGGTDTQYF	TGTGCCAGCAGTCTAAGGGCTCCTAGCGGGGGTGGCACAGATACGCAGTATTTT
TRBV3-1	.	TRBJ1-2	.	CASSERITSYGYTF	TGTGCCAGCAGCGAACGAATCACAAGCTATGGCTACACCTTC
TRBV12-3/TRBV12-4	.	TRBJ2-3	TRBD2	CASSLIKPSGADTQYF	TGTGCCAGCAGTTTAATCAAGCCTAGCGGGGCAGATACGCAGTATTTT